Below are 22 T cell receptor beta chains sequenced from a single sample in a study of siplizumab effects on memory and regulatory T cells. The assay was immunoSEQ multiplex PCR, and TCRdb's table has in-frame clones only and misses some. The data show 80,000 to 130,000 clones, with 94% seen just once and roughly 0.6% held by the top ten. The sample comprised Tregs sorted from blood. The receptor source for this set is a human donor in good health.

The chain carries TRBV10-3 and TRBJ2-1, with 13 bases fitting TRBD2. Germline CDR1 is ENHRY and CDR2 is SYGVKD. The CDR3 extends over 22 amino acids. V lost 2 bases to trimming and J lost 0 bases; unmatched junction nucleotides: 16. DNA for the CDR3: TGTGCCATCAGTGAGCCGAGAGCGACGACTAGCGGGAGGCGCAGCTCCTACAATGAGCAGTTCTTC. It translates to CAISEPRATTSGRRSSYNEQFF.

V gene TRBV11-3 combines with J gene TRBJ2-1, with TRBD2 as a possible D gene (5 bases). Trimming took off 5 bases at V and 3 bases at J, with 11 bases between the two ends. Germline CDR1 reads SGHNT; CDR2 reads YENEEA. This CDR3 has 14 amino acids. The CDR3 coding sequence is TGTGCCAGCAGCAGCGGCTACCACTACAATGAGCAGTTCTTC. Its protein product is CASSSGYHYNEQFF.

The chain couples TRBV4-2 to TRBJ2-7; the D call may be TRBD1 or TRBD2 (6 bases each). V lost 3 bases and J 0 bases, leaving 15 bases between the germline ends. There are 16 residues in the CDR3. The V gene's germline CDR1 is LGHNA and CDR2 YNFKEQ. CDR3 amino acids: CASSQTGARSSYEQYF. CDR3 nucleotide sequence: TGTGCCAGCAGCCAGACGGGGGCTAGGAGCTCCTACGAGCAGTACTTC.

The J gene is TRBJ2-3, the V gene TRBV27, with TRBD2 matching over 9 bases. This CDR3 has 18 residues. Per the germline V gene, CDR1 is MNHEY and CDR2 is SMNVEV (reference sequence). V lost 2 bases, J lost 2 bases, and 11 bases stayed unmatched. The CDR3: CASSLPLRASGTTDTQYF. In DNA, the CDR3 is TGTGCCAGCAGTTTACCGTTGCGAGCTAGCGGGACCACAGATACGCAGTATTTT.

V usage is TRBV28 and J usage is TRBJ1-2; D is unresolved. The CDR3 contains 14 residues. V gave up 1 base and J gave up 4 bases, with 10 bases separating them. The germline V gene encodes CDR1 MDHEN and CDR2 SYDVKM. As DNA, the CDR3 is TGTGCCAGCAGTTTATATTTGGAGAGCTATGGCTACACCTTC. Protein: CASSLYLESYGYTF.

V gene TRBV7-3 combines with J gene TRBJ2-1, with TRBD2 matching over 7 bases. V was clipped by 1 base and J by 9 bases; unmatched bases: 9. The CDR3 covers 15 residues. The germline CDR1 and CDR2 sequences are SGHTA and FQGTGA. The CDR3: CASSLSMGGAGEQFF. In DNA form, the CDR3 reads TGTGCCAGCAGCTTAAGTATGGGAGGGGCGGGTGAGCAGTTCTTC.

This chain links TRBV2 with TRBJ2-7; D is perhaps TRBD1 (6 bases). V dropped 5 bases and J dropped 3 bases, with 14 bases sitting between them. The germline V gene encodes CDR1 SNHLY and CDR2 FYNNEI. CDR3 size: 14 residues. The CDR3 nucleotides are TGTGCCAGCAGTCAACAGGGATCCCGCTACGAGCAGTACTTC. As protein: CASSQQGSRYEQYF.

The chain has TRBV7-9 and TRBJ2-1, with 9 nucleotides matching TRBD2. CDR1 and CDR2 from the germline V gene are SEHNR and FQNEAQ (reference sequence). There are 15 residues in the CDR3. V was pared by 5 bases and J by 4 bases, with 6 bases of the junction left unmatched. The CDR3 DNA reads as TGTGCCAGCAGCCGCTGGCTAGCGGGATACAATGAGCAGTTCTTC. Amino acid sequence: CASSRWLAGYNEQFF.

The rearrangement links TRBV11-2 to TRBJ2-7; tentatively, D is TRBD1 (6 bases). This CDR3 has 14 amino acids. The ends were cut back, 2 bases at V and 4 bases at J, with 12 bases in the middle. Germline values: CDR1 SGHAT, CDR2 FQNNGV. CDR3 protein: CASSLNRVLYEQYF. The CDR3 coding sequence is TGTGCCAGCAGCTTAAACAGGGTGCTATACGAGCAGTACTTC.

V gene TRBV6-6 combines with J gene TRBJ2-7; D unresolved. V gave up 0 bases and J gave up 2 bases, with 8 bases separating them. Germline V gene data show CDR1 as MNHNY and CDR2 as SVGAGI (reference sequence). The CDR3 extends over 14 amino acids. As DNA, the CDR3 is TGTGCCAGCAGTTACTCCGGCAGTCCCTACGAGCAGTACTTC. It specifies CASSYSGSPYEQYF.

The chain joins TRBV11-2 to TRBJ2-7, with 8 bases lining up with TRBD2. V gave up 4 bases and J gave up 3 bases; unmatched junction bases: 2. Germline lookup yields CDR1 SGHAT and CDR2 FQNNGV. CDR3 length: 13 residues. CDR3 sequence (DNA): TGTGCCAGCAGCTCCGGGACTAGCTACGAGCAGTACTTC. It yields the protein CASSSGTSYEQYF.

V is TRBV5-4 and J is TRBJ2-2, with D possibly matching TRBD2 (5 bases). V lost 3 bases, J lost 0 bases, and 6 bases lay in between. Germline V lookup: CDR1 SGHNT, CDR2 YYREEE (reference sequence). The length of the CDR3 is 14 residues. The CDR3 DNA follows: TGTGCCAGCAGCTCCGGGACGAACACCGGGGAGCTGTTTTTT. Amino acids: CASSSGTNTGELFF.

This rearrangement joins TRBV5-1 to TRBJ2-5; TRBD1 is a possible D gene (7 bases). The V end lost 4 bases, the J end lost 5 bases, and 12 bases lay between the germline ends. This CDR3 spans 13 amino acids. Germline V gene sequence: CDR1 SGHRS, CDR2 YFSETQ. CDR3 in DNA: TGCGCCAGCAGCGGAGGGGGCGCGGAGACCCAGTACTTC. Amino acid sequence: CASSGGGAETQYF.

The CDR3 DNA follows: TGTGCCAGCACCCTGGGCCCAGCGGGAGACGGGGAGCTGTTTTTT. Encoded protein: CASTLGPAGDGELFF. V and J are TRBV7-3 and TRBJ2-2; TRBD2 aligns across 8 bases. The CDR3 length is 15 residues. The germline CDR1 and CDR2 sequences are SGHTA and FQGTGA. The ends lost 7 bases at V and 7 bases at J; junction bases unmatched: 11.

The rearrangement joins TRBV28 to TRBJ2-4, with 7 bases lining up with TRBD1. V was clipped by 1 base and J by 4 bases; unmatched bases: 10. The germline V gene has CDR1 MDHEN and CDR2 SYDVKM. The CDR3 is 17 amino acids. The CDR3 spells CASSLLYRGVSKNIQYF. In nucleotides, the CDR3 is TGTGCCAGCAGTTTATTGTACAGGGGTGTATCTAAAAACATTCAGTACTTC.

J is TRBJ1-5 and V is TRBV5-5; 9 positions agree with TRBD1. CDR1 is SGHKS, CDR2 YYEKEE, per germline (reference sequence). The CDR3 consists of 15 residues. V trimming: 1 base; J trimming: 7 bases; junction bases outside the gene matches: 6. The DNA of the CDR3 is TGTGCCAGCAGCTTGCTACAGGGGGCTAAACAGCCCCAGCATTTT. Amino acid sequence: CASSLLQGAKQPQHF. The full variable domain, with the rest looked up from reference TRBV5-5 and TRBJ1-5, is DAGVTQSPTHLIKTRGQQVTLRCSPISGHKSVSWYQQVLGQGPQFIFQYYEKEERGRGNFPDRFSARQFPNYSSELNVNALLLGDSALYLCASSLLQGAKQPQHFGDGTRLSIL.

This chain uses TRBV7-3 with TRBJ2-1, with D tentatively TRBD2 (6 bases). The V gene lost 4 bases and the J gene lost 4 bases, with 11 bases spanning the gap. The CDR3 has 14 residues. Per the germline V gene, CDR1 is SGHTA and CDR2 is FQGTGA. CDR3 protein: CASSSGVRYNEQFF. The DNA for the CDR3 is TGTGCCAGCAGCTCGGGAGTGAGATACAATGAGCAGTTCTTC.

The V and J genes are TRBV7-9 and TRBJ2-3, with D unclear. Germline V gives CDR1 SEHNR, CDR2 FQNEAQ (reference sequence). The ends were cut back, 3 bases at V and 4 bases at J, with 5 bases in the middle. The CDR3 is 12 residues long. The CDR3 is CASSFEADTQYF. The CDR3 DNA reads TGTGCCAGCAGCTTCGAGGCAGATACGCAGTATTTT.

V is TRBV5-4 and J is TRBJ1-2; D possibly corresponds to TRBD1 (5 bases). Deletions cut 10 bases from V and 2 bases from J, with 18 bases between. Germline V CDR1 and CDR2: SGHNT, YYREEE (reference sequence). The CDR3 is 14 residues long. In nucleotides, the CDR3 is TGTGCCTCCAGCAAGGGAGGGGCCAACTATGGCTACACCTTC. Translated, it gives CASSKGGANYGYTF.

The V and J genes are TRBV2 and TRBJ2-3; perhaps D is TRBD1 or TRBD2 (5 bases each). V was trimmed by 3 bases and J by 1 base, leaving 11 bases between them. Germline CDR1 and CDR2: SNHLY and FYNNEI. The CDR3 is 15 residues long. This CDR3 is CASSDRGPGTDTQYF. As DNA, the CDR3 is TGTGCCAGCAGTGATCGGGGCCCAGGCACAGATACGCAGTATTTT.

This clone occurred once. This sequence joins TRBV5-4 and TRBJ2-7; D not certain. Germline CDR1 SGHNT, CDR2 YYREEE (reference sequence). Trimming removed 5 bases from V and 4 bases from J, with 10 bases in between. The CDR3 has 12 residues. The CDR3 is CASSLKGYEQYF. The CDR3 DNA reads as TGTGCCAGCAGTCTCAAAGGGTACGAGCAGTACTTC.

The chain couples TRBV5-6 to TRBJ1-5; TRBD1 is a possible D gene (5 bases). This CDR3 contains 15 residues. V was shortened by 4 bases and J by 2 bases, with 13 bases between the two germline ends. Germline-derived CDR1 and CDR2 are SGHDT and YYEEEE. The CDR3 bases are TGTGCCAGCAGCCGCGTAGGGGACGGCAATCAGCCCCAGCATTTT. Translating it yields CASSRVGDGNQPQHF. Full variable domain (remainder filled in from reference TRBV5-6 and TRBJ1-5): DAGVTQSPTHLIKTRGQQVTLRCSPKSGHDTVSWYQQALGQGPQFIFQYYEEEERQRGNFPDRFSGHQFPNYSSELNVNALLLGDSALYLCASSRVGDGNQPQHFGDGTRLSIL.